This T cell receptor (beta chain) was profiled in a study of cytomegalovirus exposure and HLA in healthy donors. Study findings and constraints: In all likelihood, a cluster of highly shared sequence variants was a sequencing artifact. Three CMV-associated chains proved CMV antigen-specific in vitro. About 87% or about 30% of the time was how often most TCR beta V segments were productive, according to an earlier analysis.

Amplification used 60 Vbeta primers and 13 Jbeta primers. Assay: immunoSEQ multiplex PCR; the TCRdb copy retains only in-frame clones and omits some. The table has some 34,000 clones, 65% to 70% seen once. Comment on this clone: Its target is not known.

V was pared by 6 bases and J by 2 bases, with 5 bases of the junction left unmatched. Germline-derived CDR1 and CDR2 are MNHEY and SMNVEV (reference sequence). This CDR3 is built from 14 residues. This clonotype was sampled from a man aged 40-50 years in good health and CMV-seropositive. The chain recombines TRBV27 with TRBJ2-7, with 9 bases identical to TRBD1. The specimen sequenced was PBMCs. The DNA of the CDR3 is TGTGCCAGCAGGCCGACAGGGGGGGCCTACGAGCAGTACTTC. Its protein product is CASRPTGGAYEQYF.